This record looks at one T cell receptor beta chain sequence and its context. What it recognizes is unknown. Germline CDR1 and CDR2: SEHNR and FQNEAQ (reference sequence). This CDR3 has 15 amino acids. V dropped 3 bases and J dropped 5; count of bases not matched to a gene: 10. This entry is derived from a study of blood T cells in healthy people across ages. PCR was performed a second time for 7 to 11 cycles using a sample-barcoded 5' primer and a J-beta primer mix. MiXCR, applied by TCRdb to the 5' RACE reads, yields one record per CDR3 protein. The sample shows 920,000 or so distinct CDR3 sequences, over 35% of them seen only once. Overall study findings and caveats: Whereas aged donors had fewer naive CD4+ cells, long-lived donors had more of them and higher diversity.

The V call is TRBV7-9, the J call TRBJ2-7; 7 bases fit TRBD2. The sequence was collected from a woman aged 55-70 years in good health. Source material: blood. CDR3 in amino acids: CASSFQSSGFDEQYF. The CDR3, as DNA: TGTGCCAGCAGCTTCCAGTCTAGCGGCTTCGACGAGCAGTACTTC.